The T cell receptor beta chain under discussion was sequenced for a study of blood T cell repertoires in COVID-19. Study as a whole: The study drew acute and convalescent COVID-19 samples from the United States, Italy and Spain.

Per the study methods: Estimation of nucleated cell counts relied on the amplification of reference gene primers. The protocol was immunoSEQ multiplex PCR, while the TCRdb copy is restricted to in-frame clones and leaves out a portion. The DNA was the basis for D and trimming; V, J and clone size are from that table. The sample has 90,000 to 120,000 clones; about 93% are singletons. Germline V CDR1 and CDR2: MDHEN, SYDVKM. Trimming took off 6 bases at V and 0 bases at J, with 11 bases between the two ends. CDR3 size: 14 residues. The sample holds one count of this clone. The chain has TRBV28 and TRBJ1-1, with D tentatively TRBD1 (5 bases). The TCR was taken from a woman in her thirties with acute or convalescent COVID-19. Sequenced: peripheral blood. The CDR3 coding sequence is TGTGCCAGCAGGGAGACAGTAATGAACACTGAAGCTTTCTTT. This sequence encodes CASRETVMNTEAFF.